The sequence of this TCR beta chain was determined in a study of blood T cells in healthy people across ages. Study context: For every two T cells, template switching captured about one barcoded beta molecule. Notes on the study in general: Investigators viewed diversity estimates from one million T cells as underestimates, the study reported. Age showed a roughly linear inverse relationship with TCR beta diversity per million T cells.

Worth noting for this clonotype: What it recognizes is unknown.

The V and J ends lost 0 bases and 5 bases respectively, with 11 bases between them. The V gene's germline CDR1 is LGHDT and CDR2 YNNKEL (reference sequence). This CDR3 is built from 15 residues. The second PCR ran about 6 to 12 cycles with a sample-barcoded 5' primer and J-beta primers. TCRdb used MiXCR to reprocess the 5' RACE reads, holding one entry per CDR3 protein. The table records hundreds of thousands of distinct CDR3 sequences, approximately 67% of them present only once. No fewer than 7 million PBMCs went into each sample. The V and J genes are TRBV3-1 and TRBJ2-1; D call uncertain. Sequencing was done on a sample of blood. The receptor was derived from a man aged 25 to 40 in good health. CDR3 nucleotide sequence: TGTGCCAGCAGCCAAGATCCGGGCATCCACAATGAGCAGTTCTTC. Translated, it gives CASSQDPGIHNEQFF.